This TCR beta chain was recovered during a study of neurological immune-mediated disorders. The junction had 12 bases not matched to a gene; V was cut back by 6 bases and J by 5 bases. The CDR3 runs to 14 residues. Germline V CDR1 and CDR2: DFQATT, SNEGSKA (reference sequence). Study observations and caveats: Multiple sclerosis was found to have the least TCR clonal expansion, below healthy controls, and HTLV-1-associated myelopathy the most. The repertoires of 18 of 34 multiple sclerosis patients fell into one related-CDR3 cluster (a possible signature) under phylogenetic grouping.

Ten or more counts support this clonotype. No antigen is known for it. The cDNA was synthesized by means of template-switch 5'RACE, which was carried out with 10-nucleotide random UMIs. TCRdb re-called the 5' RACE reads through MiXCR, storing one row per CDR3 protein. The data show approximately 100,000 distinct CDR3 sequences, approximately 3.3% seen once. 2 million PBMCs stored at -80 C were the source of the unsorted libraries. The V gene is TRBV20-1, the J gene TRBJ2-5; the match to TRBD1 covers 7 bases. This sequence was found in a woman under 30 with multiple sclerosis. Specimen: PBMCs. The CDR3: CSARAYRGGETQYF. The CDR3, as DNA: TGCAGTGCAAGGGCGTACAGGGGTGGGGAGACCCAGTACTTC.